The 9 T cell receptor beta chains below come from one sample, sequenced in a study of cytomegalovirus exposure and HLA in healthy donors. Assay used: immunoSEQ multiplex PCR; TCRdb lists only in-frame clones, some missing. The data hold some 230,000 clones, with around nine tenths observed a single time. Sequences were obtained from PBMCs. The receptors derive from a woman under 30 in good health and CMV-seronegative.

CDR3 amino acids: CASSEAGRNTEAFF. CDR3 DNA: TGTGCCAGCAGTGAAGCCGGGAGAAACACTGAAGCTTTCTTT. V is TRBV6-1 and J is TRBJ1-1, with unresolved D. Deletions cut 0 bases from V and 2 bases from J, with 7 bases between. This CDR3 spans 14 amino acids. Per germline, CDR1 MNHNS and CDR2 SASEGT.

This chain connects TRBV20-1 to TRBJ1-1, with 7 nucleotides matching TRBD1. Looked up from germline, CDR1 is DFQATT and CDR2 is SNEGSKA (reference sequence). The CDR3 spans 11 residues. V was clipped by 6 bases and J by 3 bases; unmatched bases: 1. The CDR3 loop is CSAQGDTEAFF. CDR3 coding DNA: TGCAGTGCGCAGGGGGACACTGAAGCTTTCTTT.

This rearrangement joins TRBV19 to TRBJ2-7; TRBD1 aligns across 9 bases. With V trimmed by 4 bases and J by 0 bases, 1 base remained unmatched. The CDR3 runs 14 residues. The germline V gene has CDR1 LNHDA and CDR2 SQIVND (reference sequence). CDR3: CASSKGQGSYEQYF. In DNA, the CDR3 is TGTGCCAGTAGTAAGGGACAGGGCTCCTACGAGCAGTACTTC.

CDR3 protein: CASSQDPGEDGYTF. The CDR3 nucleotides read TGCGCCAGCAGCCAAGATCCGGGAGAGGATGGCTACACCTTC. This sequence joins TRBV4-1 and TRBJ1-2; D gene uncertain. The length of the CDR3 is 14 residues. Germline CDR1 MGHRA, CDR2 YSYEKL. V was clipped by 0 bases and J by 6 bases, with 11 bases between them.

The CDR3 loop is CASSLFPPPGDYGYTF. DNA for the CDR3: TGTGCCAGCAGTCTTTTCCCCCCTCCGGGGGACTATGGCTACACCTTC. The V gene is TRBV7-2, the J gene TRBJ1-2; possible D gene TRBD1, 5 bases. V was pared by 6 bases and J by 3 bases, with 20 bases between. CDR3 length: 16 residues. Germline V lookup: CDR1 SGHTA, CDR2 FQGNSA.

The J gene is TRBJ1-4, the V gene TRBV30, with 7 bases that match TRBD1. CDR1 GTSNPN and CDR2 SVGIG come from the germline V gene (reference sequence). The J segment lost 7 bases and the V segment lost 3 bases, leaving 5 bases of the junction unmatched. The CDR3 runs 13 residues. CDR3 amino acids: CAWREGGFEKLFF. CDR3 bases: TGTGCCTGGAGGGAAGGGGGCTTTGAAAAACTGTTTTTT. Full variable domain (remainder filled in from reference TRBV30 and TRBJ1-4): SQTIHQWPATLVQPVGSPLSLECTVEGTSNPNLYWYRQAAGRGLQLLFYSVGIGQISSEVPQNLSASRPQDRQFILSSKKLLLSDSGFYLCAWREGGFEKLFFGSGTQLSVL.

V is TRBV2 and J is TRBJ2-7, with TRBD2 matching 8 bases. Trimming cost V 7 bases and J 4 bases; bases outside gene matches: 18. The CDR3 covers 17 residues. Germline CDR1 is SNHLY and CDR2 is FYNNEI. For the CDR3, the DNA is TGTGCCAGCAACCTACCGGGACTAGATTTTTTGTCTTACGAGCAGTACTTC. Its translation: CASNLPGLDFLSYEQYF. Combining the CDR3 with reference TRBV2 and TRBJ2-7 gives the whole variable domain EPEVTQTPSHQVTQMGQEVILRCVPISNHLYFYWYRQILGQKVEFLVSFYNNEISEKSEIFDDQFSVERPDGSNFTLKIRSTKLEDSAMYFCASNLPGLDFLSYEQYFGPGTRLTVT.

CDR3 in amino acids: CASSLGTVQGRTEAFF. The CDR3 nucleotides are TGTGCCAGCAGTTTAGGAACAGTTCAAGGTCGCACTGAAGCTTTCTTT. The chain is built from TRBV27 and TRBJ1-1; D remains unclear. Trimming removed 2 bases from V and 4 bases from J, with 17 bases in between. This CDR3 contains 16 residues. Germline lookup yields CDR1 MNHEY and CDR2 SMNVEV (reference sequence).

The chain combines TRBV9 with TRBJ2-1; 9 bases match TRBD2. The V gene end was trimmed by 4 bases and the J gene end by 4 bases; junction bases not matched to a gene: 12. Germline V gene lookup returns CDR1 SGDLS and CDR2 YYNGEE. CDR3 length: 17 residues. CDR3 in DNA: TGTGCCAGCAGCCCATGGGGGCTAGCGGGAAGATACAATGAGCAGTTCTTC. This gives the protein CASSPWGLAGRYNEQFF.